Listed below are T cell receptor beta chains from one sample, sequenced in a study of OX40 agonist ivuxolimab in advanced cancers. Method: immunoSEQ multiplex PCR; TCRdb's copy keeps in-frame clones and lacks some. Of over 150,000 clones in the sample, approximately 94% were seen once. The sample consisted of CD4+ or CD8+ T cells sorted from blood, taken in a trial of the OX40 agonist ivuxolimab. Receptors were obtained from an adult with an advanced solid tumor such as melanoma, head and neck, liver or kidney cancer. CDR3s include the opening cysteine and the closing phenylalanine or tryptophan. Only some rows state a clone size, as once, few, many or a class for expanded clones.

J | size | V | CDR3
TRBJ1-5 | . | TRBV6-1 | CASRPGQGMLQPQHF
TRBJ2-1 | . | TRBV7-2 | CASSSLAGGAEQFF
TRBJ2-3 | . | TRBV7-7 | CASSPRAGQGRSTQYF
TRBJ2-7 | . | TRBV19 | CASSTFPGPTYEQYF
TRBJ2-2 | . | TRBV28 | CASSFETGWDRRYTGELFF
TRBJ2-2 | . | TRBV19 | CASSRKDRFTGGELFF
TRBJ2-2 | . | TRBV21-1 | CPSATRGPVNTGELFF
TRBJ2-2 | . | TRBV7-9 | CASSPRENTGELFF
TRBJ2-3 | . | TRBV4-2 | CASSQERDGTQYF
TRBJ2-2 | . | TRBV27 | CASSPGTGTGELFF
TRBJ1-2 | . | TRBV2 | CASKSIGTGDGYTF
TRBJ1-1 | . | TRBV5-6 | CASSFGGGMNTEAFF
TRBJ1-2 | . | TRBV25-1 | CASSEGGAGDLLRGYTF
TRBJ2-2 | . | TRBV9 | CASSVDGGYTGELFF
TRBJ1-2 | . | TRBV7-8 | CASSPRGSLTNYSYTF
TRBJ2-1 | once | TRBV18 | CASSPPGFYNEQFF
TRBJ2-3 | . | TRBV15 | CATSRAGTGRTDTQYF
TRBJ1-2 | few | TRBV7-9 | CASSSGGDSYGYTF
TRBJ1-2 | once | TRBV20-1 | CSARGSGYTF
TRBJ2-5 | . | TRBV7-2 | CASSLASLAGRRETQYF
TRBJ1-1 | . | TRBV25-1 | CASSEWDNGAFF
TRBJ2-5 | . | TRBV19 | CASSIRQGRVRGETQYF
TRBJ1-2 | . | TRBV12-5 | CASGLGPGGNYGYTF
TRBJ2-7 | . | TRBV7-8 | CASSLGAFHHPSSYEQYF
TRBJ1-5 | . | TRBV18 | CASSPMAPAREVNQPQHF
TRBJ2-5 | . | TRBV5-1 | CASSLGLETQYF
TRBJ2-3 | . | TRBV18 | CASSPFGLAGIRSGTDTQYF
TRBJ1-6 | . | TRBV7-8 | CASSLPTGVYNSPLHF
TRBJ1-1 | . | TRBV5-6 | CASSGGTNTEAFF
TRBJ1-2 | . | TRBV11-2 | CASSLAPGSNYGYTF
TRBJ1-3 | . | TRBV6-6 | CASSPEGPGNTIYF
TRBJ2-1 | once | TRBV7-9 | CASSPLRTGGNEQFF
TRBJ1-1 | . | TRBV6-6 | CASSYSVNTEAFF
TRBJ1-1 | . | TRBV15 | CATSREGGGNTEAFF
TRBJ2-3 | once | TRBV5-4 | CASSLGGQGVADTQYF
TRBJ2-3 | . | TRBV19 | CASTLGRTDTQYF
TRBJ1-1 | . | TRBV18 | CASSPQKNTEAFF
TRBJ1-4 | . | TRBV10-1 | CASSEAGTPEKLFF
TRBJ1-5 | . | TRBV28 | CASSLGAPSNQPQHF
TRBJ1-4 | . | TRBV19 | CAALSAGGEKLFF
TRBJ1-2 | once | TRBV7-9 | CASSSDGNYGYTF
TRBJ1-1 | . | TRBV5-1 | CASSRGGAMSTEAFF
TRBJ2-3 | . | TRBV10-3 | CAISGTGLDTQYF
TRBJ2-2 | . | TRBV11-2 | CASSWGTGGHTGELFF
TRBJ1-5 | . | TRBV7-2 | CASSLGQGAGLHQPQHF
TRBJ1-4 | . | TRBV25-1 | CASSGDRGSLWKLFF
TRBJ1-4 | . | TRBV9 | CASSAYATNEKLFF
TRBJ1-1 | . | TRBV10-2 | CASSETTEAFF
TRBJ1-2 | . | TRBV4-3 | CASSQEVQPKQGGYTF
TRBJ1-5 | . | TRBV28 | CASINRRDTYNQPQHF